Sequencing of this T cell receptor beta chain was carried out in a study of T cell responses to AZD1222 COVID-19 vaccine. The V gene lost 3 bases and the J gene lost 2 bases, with 10 bases spanning the gap. The CDR3 is 15 residues long. The germline V gene has CDR1 MDHEN and CDR2 SYDVKM. Clones were read by immunoSEQ multiplex PCR, and TCRdb kept only the in-frame ones, dropping some. Of 70,000 to 95,000 clones detected, almost 90% appear once; the ten largest clones hold roughly 1.4%. Notes on this clone: Its antigen remains unknown.

General study findings and limits: Close to half of all spike-specific TCRs reportedly target regions of the variants that are unmutated. Researchers report vaccine-associated CD4 TCRs spanning spike, with dominance at 160-218 and 743-854. An increase in Spike-specific TCR breadth and depth was observed after two AZD1222 doses.

The receptor was isolated from an adult who received the AZD1222 COVID-19 vaccine. The chain uses TRBV28 and TRBJ2-2; D is undetermined. This specimen consisted of peripheral blood, obtained 28 days after the second AZD1222 dose. CDR3 in DNA: TGTGCCAGCAGTTTCGAGGCAGTCAACACCGGGGAGCTGTTTTTT. Translated: CASSFEAVNTGELFF.